This TCR beta chain is from a study of T cells after yellow fever vaccination. In germline, CDR1 is MNHEY, CDR2 SVGAGI. The CDR3 spans 15 residues. V dropped 5 bases and J dropped 3 bases, with 17 bases sitting between them. This clonotype occurred many times. Its antigen is unknown. Study-level points and caveats: Of the clonotypes, a small share occurred in both CD4 and CD8 compartments. Contamination of FACS-sorted repertoires by abundant clonotypes from the bulk population could occur.

Researchers made TCR cDNA using 5'RACE template switching, and this step added a universal primer site and UMIs. TCRdb independently ran MiXCR on the 5' RACE reads; one entry per CDR3 protein. The sample comprises about 330,000 distinct CDR3 sequences, roughly 4.3% of which are singletons, and just under 25% rests with the top ten. This rearrangement joins TRBV6-5 to TRBJ2-7; tentatively, D is TRBD1 (6 bases). The sequencing here drew on PBMCs, taken 5 days after the yellow fever booster vaccination. The TCR comes from a young man who received the YFV17D yellow fever vaccine. This CDR3 is CASSRTVRVGYEQYF. The CDR3 DNA reads as TGTGCCAGCAGTAGGACAGTCCGCGTAGGCTACGAGCAGTACTTC.